These 25 T cell receptor beta chains were all obtained from the same sample, sequenced in a study of T cell repertoires in cytomegalovirus infection. TCRdb passed the reads through MiXCR, listing each CDR3 protein once. The sample yields some 400,000 distinct CDR3 sequences, approximately 30% seen once. Sequenced material: PBMCs. All receptors derive from a human donor in good health (CMV status not recorded). Some clones in this sample may be carry-over from other donors' samples.

This sequence joins TRBV24-1 and TRBJ2-5, with D possibly TRBD2 on 6 matching bases. The germline V gene encodes CDR1 KGHDR and CDR2 SFDVKD. The CDR3 has 14 residues. Trimming took off 4 bases at V and 5 bases at J, with 13 bases between the two ends. CDR3 DNA: TGTGCCACCAGTGAACCGGGACTCGCGGAGACCCAGTACTTC. This codes for CATSEPGLAETQYF.

This clonotype was observed a handful of times. The gene calls are TRBV27 and TRBJ2-7; D is perhaps TRBD1 (6 bases). Trimming shortened V by 6 bases and J by 0 bases, and 12 bases separated the two germline ends. The length of the CDR3 is 14 residues. From germline, CDR1 is MNHEY and CDR2 SMNVEV (reference sequence). The CDR3 nucleotides read TGTGCCAGCAGGCCTGGACAGTTCTCCTACGAGCAGTACTTC. Translated, it gives CASRPGQFSYEQYF.

This rearrangement joins TRBV29-1 to TRBJ2-7, with TRBD2 identical over 9 bases. After removal of 7 bases from V and 2 bases from J, the junction contained 9 bases not matched to a gene. Germline V gives CDR1 SQVTM, CDR2 ANQGSEA. The CDR3 has 14 residues. DNA of the CDR3: TGCAGCGCCAAGAAGGGGACTAGCCCCTACGAGCAGTACTTC. Translation: CSAKKGTSPYEQYF.

This clonotype turned up a few times. The rearrangement uses TRBV6-2 or TRBV6-3 and TRBJ2-3; 9 positions match TRBD2. V lost 2 bases to trimming and J lost 3 bases; unmatched junction nucleotides: 9. CDR1 MNHEY and CDR2 SVGEGT come from the germline V gene. This CDR3 has 17 residues. DNA for the CDR3: TGTGCCAGCAGTTACCCCACTGCGGGGGGGAATACAGATACGCAGTATTTT. This codes for CASSYPTAGGNTDTQYF.

This clonotype was counted many times. This rearrangement joins TRBV7-2 to TRBJ1-3; D not resolved. The CDR3 has 15 amino acids. From germline, CDR1 is SGHTA and CDR2 FQGNSA. V lost 5 bases and J lost 3, with 14 bases in between. CDR3 residues: CASSQEWGYGNTIYF. The CDR3 nucleotides read TGTGCCAGCAGCCAAGAATGGGGTTATGGAAACACCATATATTTT.

This clonotype was observed a few times. A single base separates this from a much larger clone, so it may be a read error. A read error is likely, as this CDR3 ends without the conserved phenylalanine or tryptophan. The V call is TRBV7-6, the J call TRBJ2-7; D may be TRBD1 (5 bases). Trimming removed 2 bases at V and 4 bases at J, with 12 bases between. The CDR3 has 14 amino acids. The germline V gene has CDR1 SGHVS and CDR2 FNYEAQ. The DNA for the CDR3 is TGTGCCAGCAGCTTAAGCGACAGATTTTACGAGCAGTACTTA. Protein: CASSLSDRFYEQYL.

Comment on this clonotype: A much larger clone sits a single nucleotide away, making a read error possible. Likely a read error: the CDR3 ends without its conserved phenylalanine or tryptophan. This chain connects TRBV12-3 or TRBV12-4 to TRBJ2-1; TRBD2 agrees at 15 bases. The CDR3 runs to 18 residues. Losses at the gene ends were 5 bases for V and 7 bases for J; bases not matched to a gene: 12. This chain's CDR3 is CASSPGLAGGQLLNEQFL. CDR3 sequence (DNA): TGTGCCAGCAGTCCGGGACTAGCGGGGGGCCAACTCCTTAATGAGCAGTTCTTA.

The gene calls are TRBV3-1 and TRBJ2-1; D possibly corresponds to TRBD2 (5 bases). Germline lookup yields CDR1 LGHDT and CDR2 YNNKEL (reference sequence). The CDR3 has 12 amino acids. V lost 0 bases, J lost 15 bases, and 12 bases lay in between. The DNA for the CDR3 is TGTGCCAGCAGCCAAGATACCAGAGGACTGTTCTTC. Amino acids: CASSQDTRGLFF.

The chain couples TRBV29-1 to TRBJ1-1, with 7 bases identical to TRBD1. The trim removed 6 bases at V and 6 bases at J, leaving 13 bases unmatched. Germline V gene data show CDR1 as SQVTM and CDR2 as ANQGSEA. There are 14 residues in the CDR3. The CDR3 loop is CSVQGGKSLAEAFF. CDR3 in DNA: TGCAGCGTCCAGGGGGGGAAAAGTCTCGCTGAAGCTTTCTTT.

The V and J genes are TRBV12-3 or TRBV12-4 and TRBJ1-4; no clear D. The CDR3 length is 15 residues. Trimming pared 7 bases from V and 1 base from J, leaving 13 bases between. The CDR3 here is CASTSQALTNEKLFF. CDR3 sequence (DNA): TGTGCCAGCACCTCCCAGGCTCTAACTAATGAAAAACTGTTTTTT.

The gene calls are TRBV20-1 and TRBJ2-3; D unresolved. This CDR3 region has 15 residues. Trimming removed 1 base from V and 0 bases from J, with 11 bases in between. Germline loops: CDR1 DFQATT, CDR2 SNEGSKA (reference sequence). The CDR3 sequence is CSARGSRISTDTQYF. The DNA of the CDR3 is TGCAGTGCTAGAGGGTCACGGATCAGCACAGATACGCAGTATTTT.

This clonotype was counted between two and nine times. The chain employs TRBV6-5 and TRBJ1-4; tentatively, D is TRBD1 (5 bases). The CDR3 is made up of 14 amino acids. Looked up from germline, CDR1 is MNHEY and CDR2 is SVGAGI. Trimming left V 7 bases short and J 8 bases short, with 17 bases between. The CDR3, as DNA: TGTGCCAGCACTGAGGGGAGTGGAAGGGAAAAACTGTTTTTT. Residues: CASTEGSGREKLFF.

This chain links TRBV29-1 with TRBJ2-3, with 10 bases identical to TRBD2. Germline CDR1 and CDR2: SQVTM and ANQGSEA. The junction had 8 bases not matched to a gene; V was cut back by 3 bases and J by 5 bases. This CDR3 spans 15 amino acids. The CDR3 loop reads CSVEERGGRKDTQYF. CDR3 DNA: TGCAGCGTTGAGGAGCGGGGGGGCCGTAAAGATACGCAGTATTTT.

This clonotype was seen a handful of times. This chain links TRBV7-6 with TRBJ2-5; a weak D match, TRBD1 (5 bases). CDR1 and CDR2 (germline): SGHVS, FNYEAQ. The CDR3 runs 14 residues. With 5 bases removed from V and 2 bases from J, the gap between germline ends came to 12 bases. CDR3 nucleotide sequence: TGTGCCAGCAGCCCCAGGACACCACAAGAGACCCAGTACTTC. It translates to CASSPRTPQETQYF.

The chain couples TRBV6-2 or TRBV6-3 to TRBJ2-4; D call uncertain. The CDR3 loop spans 13 amino acids. V was trimmed by 0 bases and J by 5 bases, leaving 5 bases between them. Germline lookup yields CDR1 MNHEY and CDR2 SVGEGT. The CDR3 region is CASSYSPENIQYF. The CDR3 DNA sequence: TGTGCCAGCAGTTACTCGCCAGAAAACATTCAGTACTTC.

V and J are TRBV15 and TRBJ2-1; perhaps TRBD2 as D (7 bases). This CDR3 spans 17 amino acids. Trimming stripped 3 bases from V and 5 bases from J, with 20 bases between. The germline gives CDR1 LNHNV, CDR2 YYDKDF (reference sequence). The CDR3 is CATSSLQGLAVNNEQFF. The CDR3 region has the DNA TGTGCCACCAGCAGCCTTCAGGGGCTAGCGGTTAACAATGAGCAGTTCTTC.

In this sample, this clonotype turned up a few times. The chain links TRBV6-2 or TRBV6-3 to TRBJ2-1, with D possibly TRBD1 on 5 matching bases. CDR1 MNHEY and CDR2 SVGEGT come from the germline V gene. The CDR3 spans 15 residues. Trimming left V 5 bases short and J 3 bases short, with 14 bases between. The CDR3 here is CASSRLRAYYNEQFF. As DNA, the CDR3 is TGTGCCAGCAGTAGACTCAGGGCATACTACAATGAGCAGTTCTTC.

CDR3 nucleotide sequence: TGCAGTCTACCAGTCATGAACACTGAAGCTTTCTTT. It yields the protein CSLPVMNTEAFF. This chain joins TRBV20-1 and TRBJ1-1; D is unclear. V was shortened by 8 bases and J by 0 bases, with 10 bases between the two germline ends. Germline CDR1 is DFQATT and CDR2 is SNEGSKA (reference sequence). There are 12 residues in the CDR3.

At least ten counts were recorded for this clonotype. The chain links TRBV7-8 to TRBJ1-1; no firm D call. CDR1 and CDR2 from the germline V gene are SGHVS and FQNEAQ. This CDR3 is built from 14 residues. V shed 3 bases and J shed 1 base, with 9 bases lying between them. CDR3 sequence (DNA): TGTGCCAGCAGCTTGACTGACGGGAACACTGAAGCTTTCTTT. Translated: CASSLTDGNTEAFF.

This clonotype appeared once. A much larger clone is a single base away; this may be a read error. V gene TRBV7-2 combines with J gene TRBJ2-5, with D perhaps TRBD1 or TRBD2 (6 bases each). CDR3 length: 14 residues. Germline CDR1 is SGHTA and CDR2 is FQGNSA. CDR3 protein: CASSLAVRGETQSF. The CDR3 DNA is TGTGCCAGCAGCTTAGCGGTGAGGGGGGAGACCCAGTCCTTC.

This clonotype came up a few times. The chain has TRBV4-1 and TRBJ1-1; D is unresolved. The germline gives CDR1 MGHRA, CDR2 YSYEKL. With 1 base removed from V and 0 bases from J, the gap between germline ends came to 6 bases. The CDR3 totals 14 residues. This CDR3 is CASSQVRVNTEAFF. The CDR3 region has the DNA TGCGCCAGCAGCCAAGTACGGGTGAACACTGAAGCTTTCTTT.

This clonotype was counted many times. This sequence joins TRBV12-3 or TRBV12-4 and TRBJ1-1, with no clear D. The V end was cut by 7 bases, the J end by 5 bases, with 14 bases between. The CDR3 consists of 13 residues. As DNA, the CDR3 is TGTGCCAGCACCTTGCGCGGGGTGACTGAAGCTTTCTTT. This gives the protein CASTLRGVTEAFF.

This clonotype occurred a few times. V and J are TRBV7-9 and TRBJ1-2, with D perhaps TRBD1 (6 bases). The CDR3 consists of 14 residues. Germline loops: CDR1 SEHNR, CDR2 FQNEAQ (reference sequence). V was cut by 1 base and J by 8 bases, with 14 bases left in between. In nucleotides, the CDR3 is TGTGCCAGCAGCTTAGAAACCCCAGGGGTCGGCTACACCTTC. It yields the protein CASSLETPGVGYTF.

This CDR3 reads CASSQGWLEAGKLFF. For the CDR3, the DNA is TGTGCCAGCAGCCAAGGATGGTTAGAGGCCGGAAAACTGTTTTTT. V usage is TRBV14 and J usage is TRBJ1-4, with no clear D. This CDR3 contains 15 residues. V lost 1 base and J 10 bases, leaving 16 bases between the germline ends. From germline, CDR1 is SGHDN and CDR2 FVKESK.

This clonotype was detected only a few times. The rearrangement joins TRBV6-2 or TRBV6-3 to TRBJ1-5; D remains unclear. V gave up 7 bases and J gave up 0 bases, with 13 bases separating them. The germline V gene has CDR1 MNHEY and CDR2 SVGEGT. The CDR3 length is 15 residues. CDR3 in DNA: TGTGCCAGCACCCCACGGGGAGGTAGCAATCAGCCCCAGCATTTT. Its translation: CASTPRGGSNQPQHF.